This note documents a single TCR beta chain sequence. This clonotype was observed a handful of times. What antigen it recognizes has not been identified. There are no base qualities to consult, and no much larger clone falls within one base. This sample stems from a study of response to subunit inactivated influenza vaccine (dated by TCRdb to between 2017 and 2018). Turning to the overall study: The study used deep quantitative T cell receptor repertoire profiling to track responses to a trivalent subunit inactivated influenza vaccine. Results and caveats for the whole study, not just this receptor: According to the authors, only a limited number of new T cells may be recruited by each seasonal influenza vaccination.

The junction shows trimming of 6 bases on V and 4 bases on J, and the gene matches do not reach 7 bases of it. The cysteine opens and the phenylalanine closes a CDR3 of 14 amino acids. The entry retains the CDR3 DNA only, 42 bases that are in frame from base 1. The germline V gene provides CDR1 SQVTM and CDR2 ANQGSEA. The library was built by means of RT-PCR. Instrument used: Illumina HiSeq 2500. TCRdb ran its own pipeline on the public reads, namely fastp trimming at Q25 and MiXCR clone calling, and kept in-frame beta chains. Entries that share a CDR3 protein sequence are merged under the most common genes and DNA. This sample holds around 570,000 distinct CDR3 sequences; approximately 10% were observed only once. More than 9.5% of the sample rests with the top ten. This sample also appeared in a second study, on T cells expressing NK-cell markers. Taken from the second paper: 5'RACE template switching, by which a universal primer site and unique molecular identifiers were added, was used to make TCR beta cDNA libraries. TCR beta-chain repertoires were profiled in sorted CD3+CD56+NKG2C+, CD3+CD56+NKG2C- and CD3+CD56-NKG2C+ T-cell subsets from fewer than 10 donors. Among the eight sequenced donors, seven were HCMV-seropositive and one was HCMV-seronegative. In several experiments an anti-gammadeltaTCR antibody was added to restrict sorting to alphabetaTCR-expressing T cells. In six donors, the dominant CD3+CD56+NKG2C+ clonotypes ranked among the top 10 CD8+ clonotypes, making up about 1.0-7.5% of CD8+ T cells. Those dominant clonotypes were again the most abundant among CD3+CD56-NKG2C+ cells in several donors, at roughly 25-60.1%. It remained unclear whether the expanded NKG2C-expressing T cell clones were specific for HCMV antigens. All eight donors whose samples were sequenced were randomly selected healthy volunteers, three of them men and five women. HCMV serostatus was determined by detecting HCMV-specific IgG in serum with a commercial ELISA kit. Peripheral blood mononuclear cells were isolated from blood by Ficoll density gradient centrifugation. For roughly six donors, bulk peripheral blood T-cell repertoires were additionally sequenced from unsorted PBMC. cDNA synthesis was primed from the TCR beta constant segment and was followed by two successive PCR amplification steps. Sequencing of the libraries produced 2 x 150 bp reads on Illumina HiSeq 2000/2500, MiSeq or NextSeq. MIGEC was used to demultiplex reads and group reads by UMI, and MiTCR was used to assemble and quantify clonotypes. To remove erroneous sequences, TCR cDNA sequences were retained only when supported by two or more reads. The tcR package was used for downstream repertoire analysis, with clonotypes matched between fractions based on CDR3 nucleotide sequence plus V segment. VDJmatch was used to annotate antigen specificity against VDJdb, with one amino acid substitution in CDR3 permitted.

The specimen was PBMCs from blood, collected on the day of vaccination. The chain joins TRBV29-1 to TRBJ1-1; 11 of the junction bases match TRBD1. The TCR comes from a man aged 45-65 years who received an inactivated influenza vaccine. Donor details come from another sample of the same person, matched by shared clones. The DNA sequence is as follows: TGCAGCGTACCGGGGACAGGGGGATCCACTGAAGCTTTCTTT. It is translated as CSVPGTGGSTEAFF.